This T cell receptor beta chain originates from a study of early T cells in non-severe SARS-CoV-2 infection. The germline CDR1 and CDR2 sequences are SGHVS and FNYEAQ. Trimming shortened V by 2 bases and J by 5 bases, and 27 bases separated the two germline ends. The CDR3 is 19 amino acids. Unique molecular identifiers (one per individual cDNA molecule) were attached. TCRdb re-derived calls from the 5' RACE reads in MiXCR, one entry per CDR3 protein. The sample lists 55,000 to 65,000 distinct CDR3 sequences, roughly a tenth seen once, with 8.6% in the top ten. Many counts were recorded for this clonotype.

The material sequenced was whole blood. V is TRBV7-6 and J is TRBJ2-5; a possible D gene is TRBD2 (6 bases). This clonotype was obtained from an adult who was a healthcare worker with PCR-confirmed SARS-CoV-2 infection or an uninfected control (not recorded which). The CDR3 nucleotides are TGTGCCAGCAGCTTATCACCCGCTCCGGGAGTGGCATTGGGGGAGACCCAGTACTTC. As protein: CASSLSPAPGVALGETQYF. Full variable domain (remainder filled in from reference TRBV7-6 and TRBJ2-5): GAGVSQSPRYKVTKRGQDVALRCDPISGHVSLYWYRQALGQGPEFLTYFNYEAQQDKSGLPNDRFSAERPEGSISTLTIQRTEQRDSAMYRCASSLSPAPGVALGETQYFGPGTRLLVL.